This T cell receptor (beta chain) was recovered during a study of chronic HIV infection and antiretroviral therapy. In its sample, this clonotype is medium-sized. The CDR3 totals 12 residues. Germline-derived CDR1 and CDR2 are SQVTM and ANQGSEA. With 2 bases removed from V and 7 bases from J, the gap between germline ends came to 8 bases. One entry per CDR3 protein results from TCRdb running MiXCR on the 5' RACE reads. The table records under 55,000 distinct CDR3 sequences, approximately 19% of them present only once. The sequencing input was peripheral blood. This receptor was identified in an adult who had HIV and had not received antiretroviral therapy, or was an uninfected healthy control (not recorded which). The chain joins TRBV29-1 to TRBJ2-2; no clear D. DNA of the CDR3: TGCAGCGTTGAAACGGATATCGGGGAGCTGTTTTTT. The encoded protein is CSVETDIGELFF.